This T cell receptor (beta chain) was recovered during a study of cytomegalovirus exposure and HLA in healthy donors. Whole-study context: A subsequent analysis reported that the roughly 120 validation repertoires were produced on the same platform that had also been used for the roughly 670 first-cohort repertoires.

As to this clone: No antigen is known for it.

Study-wide results and caveats: There were 160 or so TCR beta chains listed as cytomegalovirus-associated.

Losses at the gene ends were 2 bases for V and 0 bases for J; bases not matched to a gene: 10. The germline V gene has CDR1 KGHSH and CDR2 LQKENI. This CDR3 region has 18 residues. Profiling relied on immunoSEQ multiplex PCR, and the TCRdb table lists in-frame clones only, not all of them. The table shows some 100,000 clones, with 70% to 90% occurring only once. This sequence was found in a man aged 18 to 30 in good health and CMV-seropositive. The chain couples TRBV18 to TRBJ1-3; 7 bases map to TRBD1. The specimen sequenced was PBMCs. The CDR3 sequence is CASSPDLNRGPSGNTIYF. CDR3 bases: TGTGCCAGCTCACCAGACCTTAACAGGGGACCCTCTGGAAACACCATATATTTT.